Presented here are 21 T cell receptor beta chains from one specimen sequenced in a study of blood T cells in healthy people across ages. Together with a sample-barcoded 5' primer, a J-beta primer mix was included in a second PCR lasting roughly 6 to 12 cycles. TCRdb passed the 5' RACE reads through MiXCR, listing each CDR3 protein once. The sample records over a million distinct CDR3 sequences, 35% to 55% being singletons. Sequencing used blood. The source is a woman aged 60-75 years in good health.

The chain has TRBV24-1 and TRBJ2-1; TRBD2 is a possible D gene (5 bases). This CDR3 spans 13 amino acids. The ends were cut back, 10 bases at V and 8 bases at J, with 17 bases in the middle. Germline assignment: CDR1 KGHDR and CDR2 SFDVKD. Here the CDR3 DNA reads TGTGCCACTCCTGCACTAGACGACGATGAGCAGTTCTTC. As protein: CATPALDDDEQFF.

V gene TRBV12-3 or TRBV12-4 combines with J gene TRBJ1-1, with D uncertain. This CDR3 comprises 13 residues. The V gene lost 6 bases and the J gene lost 6 bases, with 14 bases spanning the gap. The CDR3 DNA sequence: TGTGCCAGCAGGGTCGCATCGGACGCTGAAGCTTTCTTT. This translates into CASRVASDAEAFF.

This chain links TRBV6-5 with TRBJ2-7; D unresolved. From germline, CDR1 is MNHEY and CDR2 SVGAGI. The CDR3 runs 13 residues. Trimming pared 6 bases from V and 2 bases from J, leaving 11 bases between. Here the CDR3 reads CASRKTATYEQYF. In nucleotides, the CDR3 is TGTGCCAGCAGAAAGACGGCCACCTACGAGCAGTACTTC.

This clonotype showed up just a few times. The chain uses TRBV3-1 and TRBJ1-4, with a tentative D call TRBD1 (5 bases). The germline V gene encodes CDR1 LGHDT and CDR2 YNNKEL (reference sequence). This CDR3 has 19 amino acids. V dropped 0 bases and J dropped 0 bases, with 17 bases sitting between them. DNA of the CDR3: TGTGCCAGCAGCCAAGATTATCCGGGACTTGTTGCAACTAATGAAAAACTGTTTTTT. As protein: CASSQDYPGLVATNEKLFF.

The J gene is TRBJ1-1, the V gene TRBV12-3 or TRBV12-4, with 8 bases aligning to TRBD1. With 6 bases clipped from V and 5 bases from J, the junction kept 8 bases outside the gene matches. The length of the CDR3 is 14 residues. The CDR3 is CASSLDRVRTEAFF. CDR3 in DNA: TGTGCCAGCAGCCTGGACAGGGTAAGGACTGAAGCTTTCTTT.

The table lists this clonotype with a few counts. V is TRBV6-1 and J is TRBJ2-7; D is unresolved. The CDR3 covers 15 residues. Germline lookup yields CDR1 MNHNS and CDR2 SASEGT. V lost 1 base, J lost 2 bases, and 12 bases lay in between. The CDR3 sequence: CASSEVRVRTYEQYF. The CDR3 DNA reads TGTGCCAGCAGTGAAGTAAGGGTGAGAACCTACGAGCAGTACTTC.

This clonotype was recorded many times. This sequence joins TRBV4-1 and TRBJ2-7; D ambiguous. This CDR3 comprises 13 residues. CDR1 MGHRA and CDR2 YSYEKL come from the germline V gene. Trimming shortened V by 1 base and J by 5 bases, and 9 bases separated the two germline ends. The CDR3 is CASSQVGQDEQYF. In nucleotides, the CDR3 is TGCGCCAGCAGCCAAGTCGGCCAGGACGAGCAGTACTTC.

The V call is TRBV29-1, the J call TRBJ1-1, with D unresolved. This CDR3 contains 14 residues. Germline CDR1 is SQVTM and CDR2 is ANQGSEA. Trimming stripped 2 bases from V and 3 bases from J, with 13 bases between. The CDR3 here is CSVERTGYHTEAFF. The CDR3 nucleotides are TGCAGCGTTGAACGGACGGGATATCACACTGAAGCTTTCTTT.

This chain joins TRBV12-3 or TRBV12-4 and TRBJ2-3; D is possibly TRBD1 or TRBD2 (5 bases each). Trimming shortened V by 5 bases and J by 1 base, and 16 bases separated the two germline ends. The CDR3 is 16 residues long. The CDR3 loop is CASSPQGPAGTDTQYF. The CDR3 DNA is TGTGCCAGCAGTCCCCAGGGACCAGCAGGCACAGATACGCAGTATTTT.

The CDR3 nucleotides read TGTGCCAGCAGTTCCCCCGGGGCAGGGAACTACGAGCAGTACTTC. This translates into CASSSPGAGNYEQYF. The V gene is TRBV28, the J gene TRBJ2-4; D could derive from TRBD1 or TRBD2 (5 bases each). The assigned J gene may be wrong: the sequence end matches TRBJ2-7 better. CDR1 is MDHEN, CDR2 SYDVKM, per germline. The CDR3 covers 15 residues.

V and J are TRBV7-3 and TRBJ2-1; 8 nucleotides align to TRBD1. The V segment lost 2 bases and the J segment 6 bases; nucleotides outside the gene matches: 9. The CDR3 spans 16 residues. Germline V gene data show CDR1 as SGHTA and CDR2 as FQGTGA. The DNA for the CDR3 is TGTGCCAGCAGCTTAGGGGCCCCGACAGGGGTCAATGAGCAGTTCTTC. Translating gives CASSLGAPTGVNEQFF.

Notes on this clonotype: A much larger clone is a single base away; this may be a read error. The V call is TRBV5-1, the J call TRBJ2-1; TRBD2 might be the D (6 bases). CDR3 length equals 13 residues. From germline, CDR1 is SGHRS and CDR2 YFSETQ. The CDR3 DNA reads TGCGTCAGCAGCTTGCGAGCGGGCGGTGAGCAGTTCTTC. This translates into CVSSLRAGGEQFF.

The sample holds a few counts of this clonotype. The chain uses TRBV5-1 and TRBJ2-3; possible D gene TRBD1, 6 bases. V lost 2 bases and J 1 base, leaving 11 bases between the germline ends. The CDR3 runs to 15 residues. The germline V gene has CDR1 SGHRS and CDR2 YFSETQ. The CDR3 loop is CASSFGQRGTDTQYF. Here the CDR3 DNA reads TGCGCCAGCAGCTTCGGACAGAGAGGCACAGATACGCAGTATTTT.

V usage is TRBV6-2 or TRBV6-3 and J usage is TRBJ2-1; D not certain. V shed 6 bases and J shed 12 bases, with 18 bases lying between them. This CDR3 has 13 residues. Germline V CDR1 and CDR2: MNHEY, SVGEGT. The CDR3 reads CASSTPRIARQFF. The CDR3 DNA sequence: TGTGCCAGCAGCACCCCTCGTATAGCACGGCAGTTCTTC.

The chain combines TRBV6-5 with TRBJ2-1, with TRBD1 identical over 9 bases. Trimming took 4 bases from V and 9 from J; bases not matched to a gene: 7. From germline, CDR1 is MNHEY and CDR2 SVGAGI. CDR3 length: 14 residues. This CDR3 reads CASSWGTGFSEQFF. The CDR3 DNA is TGTGCCAGCAGTTGGGGGACAGGGTTTAGTGAGCAGTTCTTC.

This chain joins TRBV7-2 and TRBJ2-7; D not resolved. Germline V gene lookup returns CDR1 SGHTA and CDR2 FQGNSA. V was trimmed by 1 base and J by 0 bases, leaving 10 bases between them. The CDR3 extends over 15 amino acids. In DNA, the CDR3 is TGTGCCAGCAGCTTAGTAGCTACGGACTCCTACGAGCAGTACTTC. As protein: CASSLVATDSYEQYF.

The table lists this clonotype with a few counts. The chain employs TRBV20-1 and TRBJ2-1; 10 nucleotides match TRBD1. Germline-derived CDR1 and CDR2 are DFQATT and SNEGSKA (reference sequence). V lost 6 bases and J lost 9; bases outside the gene matches: 11. The CDR3 consists of 14 residues. This chain's CDR3 is CSATRDRGFGEQFF. CDR3 bases: TGCAGTGCCACCCGGGACAGGGGCTTCGGTGAGCAGTTCTTC.

This clonotype was seen only a few times. The J gene is TRBJ2-1, the V gene TRBV20-1; D perhaps matches TRBD2 (6 bases). CDR3 length: 15 residues. The V and J ends lost 3 bases and 1 base respectively, with 13 bases between them. Germline V gives CDR1 DFQATT, CDR2 SNEGSKA (reference sequence). The CDR3 bases are TGCAGTGCTAGGGCTGCGGGACGTTCCTACAATGAGCAGTTCTTC. It specifies CSARAAGRSYNEQFF.

This clonotype was counted only a few times. V usage is TRBV12-3 or TRBV12-4 and J usage is TRBJ2-1; possible D gene TRBD2, 6 bases. CDR3 length: 15 residues. Trimming took off 0 bases at V and 6 bases at J, with 12 bases between the two ends. The DNA for the CDR3 is TGTGCCAGCAGTTTAGCAGCGGGCATAAGCAATGAGCAGTTCTTC. It specifies CASSLAAGISNEQFF.

This sequence joins TRBV13 and TRBJ2-7; no clear D. The germline V and J ends were trimmed by 6 bases and 7 bases, with 16 bases remaining between them. The CDR3 contains 13 residues. Germline assignment: CDR1 PRHDT and CDR2 FYEKMQ (reference sequence). CDR3 residues: CASSPDGYNEQYF. The CDR3, as DNA: TGTGCCAGCAGTCCGGACGGCTACAATGAGCAGTACTTC.

The rearrangement uses TRBV3-1 and TRBJ2-3; the match to TRBD2 covers 8 bases. Trimming removed 3 bases from V and 4 bases from J; junction bases left unmatched: 15. The CDR3 is made up of 18 amino acids. The germline V gene encodes CDR1 LGHDT and CDR2 YNNKEL (reference sequence). The CDR3 nucleotides read TGTGCCAGCAGCCAGCCCCAGCTGAGCGGGAGATACTCAGATACGCAGTATTTT. Its protein is CASSQPQLSGRYSDTQYF.